The 8 T cell receptor beta chains presented below share a single source sample, sequenced in a study of blood T cell repertoires in COVID-19. Assay used: immunoSEQ multiplex PCR; TCRdb lists only in-frame clones, some missing. The repertoire holds some 210,000 clones, with about 83% as singletons. Sequences were obtained from peripheral blood. The receptors shown here come from a man between 50 and 59 years old with active or convalescent COVID-19.

V usage is TRBV28 and J usage is TRBJ2-7; the D gene is possibly TRBD1 (6 bases). Germline assignment: CDR1 MDHEN and CDR2 SYDVKM. Between the trimmed V and J ends, which lost 5 bases and 0 bases, there was a span of 20 bases. This CDR3 is built from 17 residues. The CDR3 loop reads CASSTQPGTPSSYEQYF. The DNA for the CDR3 is TGTGCCAGCAGTACCCAACCGGGGACACCCAGCTCCTACGAGCAGTACTTC.

The chain has TRBV18 and TRBJ2-5; TRBD2 matches at 10 bases. CDR1 and CDR2 (germline): KGHSH, LQKENI. Germline trimming cut 6 bases from V and 5 bases from J; bases unmatched to any gene: 9. The CDR3 totals 15 residues. CDR3 sequence (DNA): TGTGCCAGCTCCCTCGGAGCGGGAGGGACGGAGACCCAGTACTTC. Translated: CASSLGAGGTETQYF.

V is TRBV5-6 and J is TRBJ2-7; 11 positions agree with TRBD1. CDR3 size: 15 residues. J gave up 1 base and V 2 bases, and 2 bases lay outside the gene matches. Germline assignment: CDR1 SGHDT and CDR2 YYEEEE. CDR3 sequence (DNA): TGTGCCAGCAGCTTCGGGACAGGGGGTTCCTACGAGCAGTACTTC. This gives the protein CASSFGTGGSYEQYF.

The V gene is TRBV3-1 (or the pseudogene TRBV3-2), the J gene TRBJ2-5; D is possibly TRBD2 (6 bases). The germline gives CDR1 LGHDT, CDR2 YNNKEL (reference sequence). V gave up 1 base and J gave up 5 bases, with 8 bases separating them. The CDR3 loop spans 13 amino acids. CDR3: CASSQAGVETQYF. The CDR3 coding sequence is TGTGCCAGCAGCCAAGCGGGGGTGGAGACCCAGTACTTC.

This chain uses TRBV5-4 with TRBJ2-7, with D unclear. The CDR3 covers 14 residues. The germline CDR1 and CDR2 sequences are SGHNT and YYREEE (reference sequence). The germline V and J ends were trimmed by 4 bases and 2 bases, with 13 bases remaining between them. This CDR3 is CASSPDFAAYEQYF. In DNA form, the CDR3 reads TGTGCCAGCAGCCCAGACTTCGCCGCCTACGAGCAGTACTTC.

This clone came up a few times. The J gene is TRBJ1-5, the V gene TRBV7-6; maybe TRBD1 (5 bases). The germline gives CDR1 SGHVS, CDR2 FNYEAQ. V was cut by 5 bases and J by 4 bases, with 9 bases left in between. The CDR3 is 13 amino acids. DNA of the CDR3: TGTGCCAGCAGCCGCGACAGAAATCAGCCCCAGCATTTT. Amino acids: CASSRDRNQPQHF.

As DNA, the CDR3 is TGCAGTTGGGGGCAGAGCACAGATACGCAGTATTTT. It encodes CSWGQSTDTQYF. J is TRBJ2-3 and V is TRBV29-1, with D tentatively TRBD1 (6 bases). CDR1 SQVTM and CDR2 ANQGSEA come from the germline V gene. The CDR3 has 12 residues.

The chain employs TRBV2 and TRBJ1-3; 8 positions agree with TRBD1. The ends lost 5 bases at V and 1 base at J; junction bases unmatched: 7. The CDR3 is made up of 16 amino acids. Germline V gives CDR1 SNHLY, CDR2 FYNNEI. CDR3 residues: CASSSPGGFSGNTIYF. CDR3 nucleotide sequence: TGTGCCAGCAGTTCTCCAGGGGGCTTTTCTGGAAACACCATATATTTT.